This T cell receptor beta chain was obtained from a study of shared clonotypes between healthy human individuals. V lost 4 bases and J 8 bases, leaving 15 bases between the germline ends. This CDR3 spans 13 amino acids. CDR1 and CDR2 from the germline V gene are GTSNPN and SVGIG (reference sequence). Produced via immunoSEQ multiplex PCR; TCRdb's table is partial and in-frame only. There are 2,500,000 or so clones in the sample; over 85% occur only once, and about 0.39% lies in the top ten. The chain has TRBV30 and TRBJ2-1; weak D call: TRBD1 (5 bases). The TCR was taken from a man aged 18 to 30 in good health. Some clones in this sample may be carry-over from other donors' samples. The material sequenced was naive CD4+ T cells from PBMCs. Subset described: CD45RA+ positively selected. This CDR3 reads CAWNRAQGDEQFF. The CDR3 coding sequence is TGTGCCTGGAATCGGGCCCAAGGGGATGAGCAGTTCTTC.